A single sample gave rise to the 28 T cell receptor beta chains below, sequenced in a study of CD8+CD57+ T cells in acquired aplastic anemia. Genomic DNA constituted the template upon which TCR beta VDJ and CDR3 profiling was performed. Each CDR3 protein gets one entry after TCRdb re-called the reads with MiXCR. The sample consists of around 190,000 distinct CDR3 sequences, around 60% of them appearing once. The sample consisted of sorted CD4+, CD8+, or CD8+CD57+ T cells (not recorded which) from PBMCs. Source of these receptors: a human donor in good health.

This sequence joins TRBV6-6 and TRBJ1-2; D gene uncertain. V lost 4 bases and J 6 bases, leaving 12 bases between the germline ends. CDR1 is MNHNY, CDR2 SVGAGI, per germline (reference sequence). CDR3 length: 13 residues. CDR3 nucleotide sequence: TGTGCCAGCAGTTTGGACGGGGTTCATGGCTACACCTTC. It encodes CASSLDGVHGYTF.

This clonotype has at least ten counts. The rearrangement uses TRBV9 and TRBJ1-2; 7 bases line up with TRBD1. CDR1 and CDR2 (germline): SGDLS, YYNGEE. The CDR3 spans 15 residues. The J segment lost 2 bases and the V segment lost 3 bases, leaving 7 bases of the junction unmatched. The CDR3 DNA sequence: TGTGCCAGCAGCGGTAGACAGGGCGAAAACTATGGCTACACCTTC. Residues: CASSGRQGENYGYTF.

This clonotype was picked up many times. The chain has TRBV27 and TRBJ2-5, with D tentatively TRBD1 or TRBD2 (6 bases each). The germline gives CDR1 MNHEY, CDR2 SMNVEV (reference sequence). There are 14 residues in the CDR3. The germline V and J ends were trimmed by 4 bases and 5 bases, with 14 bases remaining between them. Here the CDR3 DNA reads TGTGCCAGCAGTTCTATAGGAGGGGGGGAGACCCAGTACTTC. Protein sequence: CASSSIGGGETQYF.

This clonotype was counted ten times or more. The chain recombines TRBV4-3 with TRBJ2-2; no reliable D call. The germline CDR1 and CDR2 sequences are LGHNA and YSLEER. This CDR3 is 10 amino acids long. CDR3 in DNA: TGCGCTCACGCGGCCGGGGAGCTGTTTTTT. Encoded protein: CAHAAGELFF.

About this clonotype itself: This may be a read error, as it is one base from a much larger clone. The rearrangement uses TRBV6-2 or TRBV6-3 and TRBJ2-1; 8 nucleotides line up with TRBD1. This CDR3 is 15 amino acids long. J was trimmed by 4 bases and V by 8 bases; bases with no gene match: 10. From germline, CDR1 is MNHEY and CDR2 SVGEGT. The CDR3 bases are TGTGCCAGCCTACGTGCAGGGGGCGCTTACAATGAGCAGTTCTTC. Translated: CASLRAGGAYNEQFF.

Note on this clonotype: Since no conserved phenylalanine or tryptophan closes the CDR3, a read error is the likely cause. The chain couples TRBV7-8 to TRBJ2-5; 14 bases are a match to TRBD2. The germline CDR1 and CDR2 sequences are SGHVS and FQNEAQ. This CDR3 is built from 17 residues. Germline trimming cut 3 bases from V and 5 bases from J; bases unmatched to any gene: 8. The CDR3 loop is CASSFRGLAGVTETQYL. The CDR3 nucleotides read TGTGCCAGCAGCTTCAGGGGACTAGCGGGAGTAACGGAGACCCAGTACCTC.

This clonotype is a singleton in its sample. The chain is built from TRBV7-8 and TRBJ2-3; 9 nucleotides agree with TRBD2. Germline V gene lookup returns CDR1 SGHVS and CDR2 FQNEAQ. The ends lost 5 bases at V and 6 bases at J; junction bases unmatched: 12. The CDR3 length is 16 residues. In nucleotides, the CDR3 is TGTGCCAGCAGCGTGCGACTAGCGGAATATGACGATACGCAGTATTTT. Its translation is CASSVRLAEYDDTQYF.

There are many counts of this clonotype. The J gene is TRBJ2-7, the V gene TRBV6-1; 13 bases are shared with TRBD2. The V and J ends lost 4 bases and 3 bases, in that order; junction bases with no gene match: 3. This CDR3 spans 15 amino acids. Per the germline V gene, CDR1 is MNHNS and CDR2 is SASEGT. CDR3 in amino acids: CASSVLAGGNYEQYF. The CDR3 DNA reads TGTGCCAGCAGTGTACTAGCGGGAGGGAACTACGAGCAGTACTTC.

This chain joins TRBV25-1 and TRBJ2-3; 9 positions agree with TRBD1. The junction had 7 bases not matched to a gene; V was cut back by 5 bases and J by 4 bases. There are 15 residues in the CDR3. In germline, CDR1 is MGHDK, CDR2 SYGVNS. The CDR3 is CASSSPGQGPDTQYF. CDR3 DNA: TGTGCCAGCAGTTCTCCGGGACAGGGTCCAGATACGCAGTATTTT.

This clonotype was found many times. For the CDR3, the DNA is TGCAGTGCTAGAGATTCCCTCAGCTCCTACGAGCAGTACTTC. Translating it yields CSARDSLSSYEQYF. V usage is TRBV20-1 and J usage is TRBJ2-7; the D is unclear. The V end lost 0 bases, the J end lost 0 bases, and 9 bases lay between the germline ends. CDR1 is DFQATT and CDR2 is SNEGSKA in the germline V gene (reference sequence). The CDR3 contains 14 residues.

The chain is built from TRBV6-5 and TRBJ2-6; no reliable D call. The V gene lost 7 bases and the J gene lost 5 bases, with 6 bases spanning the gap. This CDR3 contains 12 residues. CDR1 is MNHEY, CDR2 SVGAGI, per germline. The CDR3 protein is CASTHWANVLTF. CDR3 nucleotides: TGTGCCAGCACCCACTGGGCCAACGTCCTGACTTTC.

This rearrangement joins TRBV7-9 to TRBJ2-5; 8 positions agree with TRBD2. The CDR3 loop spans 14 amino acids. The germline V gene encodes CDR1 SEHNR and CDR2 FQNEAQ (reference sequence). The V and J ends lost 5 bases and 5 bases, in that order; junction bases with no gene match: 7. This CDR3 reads CASSPSGGDETQYF. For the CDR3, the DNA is TGTGCCAGCAGCCCGAGCGGGGGAGATGAGACCCAGTACTTC.

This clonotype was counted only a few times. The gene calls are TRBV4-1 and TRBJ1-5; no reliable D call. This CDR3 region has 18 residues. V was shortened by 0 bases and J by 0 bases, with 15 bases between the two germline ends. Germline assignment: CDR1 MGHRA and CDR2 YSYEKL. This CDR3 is CASSQDPPAEYSNQPQHF. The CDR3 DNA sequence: TGCGCCAGCAGCCAAGATCCTCCGGCCGAGTATAGCAATCAGCCCCAGCATTTT.

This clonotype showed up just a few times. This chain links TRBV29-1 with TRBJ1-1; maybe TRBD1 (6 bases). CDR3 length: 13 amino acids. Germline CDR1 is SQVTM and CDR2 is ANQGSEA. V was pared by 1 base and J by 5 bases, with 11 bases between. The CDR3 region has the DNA TGCAGCGTTGAAGGGCAGGGGTGGACTGAAGCTTTCTTT. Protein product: CSVEGQGWTEAFF.

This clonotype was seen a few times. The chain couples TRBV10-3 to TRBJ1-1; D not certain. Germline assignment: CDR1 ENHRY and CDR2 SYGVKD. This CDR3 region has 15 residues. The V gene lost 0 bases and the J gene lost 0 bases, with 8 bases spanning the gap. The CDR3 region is CAISESKGLNTEAFF. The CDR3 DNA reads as TGTGCCATCAGTGAGTCGAAGGGATTGAACACTGAAGCTTTCTTT.

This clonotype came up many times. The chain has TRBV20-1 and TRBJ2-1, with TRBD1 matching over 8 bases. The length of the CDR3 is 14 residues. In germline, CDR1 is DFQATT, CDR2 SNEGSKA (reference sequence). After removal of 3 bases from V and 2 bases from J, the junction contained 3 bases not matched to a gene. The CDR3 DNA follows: TGCAGTGCTAGGGACAGGGTGGCCTACAATGAGCAGTTCTTC. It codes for CSARDRVAYNEQFF.

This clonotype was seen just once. In DNA, the CDR3 is TGTGCCACCAGTGATGTTCGACTAGCGGGGGCGAACACCGGGGAGCTGTTTTTT. Translation gives CATSDVRLAGANTGELFF. The V and J genes are TRBV24-1 and TRBJ2-2; TRBD2 agrees at 12 bases. Losses at the gene ends were 3 bases for V and 0 bases for J; bases not matched to a gene: 4. This CDR3 has 18 residues. Germline CDR1 is KGHDR and CDR2 is SFDVKD.

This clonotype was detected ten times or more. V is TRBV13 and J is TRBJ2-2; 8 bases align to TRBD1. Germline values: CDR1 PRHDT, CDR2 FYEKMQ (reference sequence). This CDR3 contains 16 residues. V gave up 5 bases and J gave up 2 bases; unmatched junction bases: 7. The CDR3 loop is CASSPTGQENTGELFF. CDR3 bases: TGTGCCAGCAGCCCCACGGGACAGGAAAACACCGGGGAGCTGTTTTTT.

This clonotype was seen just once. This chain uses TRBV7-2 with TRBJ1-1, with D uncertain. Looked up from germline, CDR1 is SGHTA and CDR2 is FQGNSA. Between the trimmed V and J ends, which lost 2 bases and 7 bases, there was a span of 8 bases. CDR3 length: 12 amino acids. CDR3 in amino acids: CASSLQQLEAFF. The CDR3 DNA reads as TGTGCCAGCAGCTTACAACAACTTGAAGCTTTCTTT.

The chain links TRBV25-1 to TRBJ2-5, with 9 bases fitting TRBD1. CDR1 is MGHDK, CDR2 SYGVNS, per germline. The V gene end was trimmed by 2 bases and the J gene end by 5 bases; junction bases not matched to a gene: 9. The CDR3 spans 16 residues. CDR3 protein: CASSEGGTGRVETQYF. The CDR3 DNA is TGTGCCAGCAGTGAAGGGGGGACAGGGAGGGTGGAGACCCAGTACTTC. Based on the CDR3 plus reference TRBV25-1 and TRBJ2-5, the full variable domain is EADIYQTPRYLVIGTGKKITLECSQTMGHDKMYWYQQDPGMELHLIHYSYGVNSTEKGDLSSESTVSRIRTEHFPLTLESARPSHTSQYLCASSEGGTGRVETQYFGPGTRLLVL.

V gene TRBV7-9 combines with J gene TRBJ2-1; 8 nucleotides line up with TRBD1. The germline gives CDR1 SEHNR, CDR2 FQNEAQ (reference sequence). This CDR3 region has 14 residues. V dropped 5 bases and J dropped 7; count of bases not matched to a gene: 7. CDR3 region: CASSPGQGRNEQFF. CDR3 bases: TGTGCCAGCAGCCCCGGACAGGGCAGGAATGAGCAGTTCTTC.

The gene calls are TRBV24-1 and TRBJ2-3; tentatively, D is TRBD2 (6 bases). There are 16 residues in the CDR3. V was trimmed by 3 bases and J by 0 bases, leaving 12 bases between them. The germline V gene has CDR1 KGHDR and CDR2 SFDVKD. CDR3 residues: CATSDRTTGSTDTQYF. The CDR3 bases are TGTGCCACCAGTGATAGGACTACCGGTAGCACAGATACGCAGTATTTT.

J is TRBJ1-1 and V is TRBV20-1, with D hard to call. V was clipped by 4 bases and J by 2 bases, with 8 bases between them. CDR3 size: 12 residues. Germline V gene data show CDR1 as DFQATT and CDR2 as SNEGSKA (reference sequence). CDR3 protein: CSAMDANTEAFF. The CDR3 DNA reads TGCAGTGCTATGGATGCTAACACTGAAGCTTTCTTT.

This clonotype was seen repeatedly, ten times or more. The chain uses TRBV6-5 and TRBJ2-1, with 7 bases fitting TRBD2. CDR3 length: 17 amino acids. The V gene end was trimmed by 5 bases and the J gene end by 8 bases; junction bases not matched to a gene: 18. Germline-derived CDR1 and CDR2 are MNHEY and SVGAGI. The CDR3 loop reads CASSAFRNAGVSDEQFF. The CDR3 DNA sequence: TGTGCCAGCAGTGCCTTTCGTAATGCGGGAGTTAGCGATGAGCAGTTCTTC.

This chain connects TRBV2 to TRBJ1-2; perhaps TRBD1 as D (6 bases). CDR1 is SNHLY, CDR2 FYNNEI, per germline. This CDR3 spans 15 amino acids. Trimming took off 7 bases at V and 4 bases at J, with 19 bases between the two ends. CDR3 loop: CASIFPQDSIYGYTF. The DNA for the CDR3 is TGTGCCAGCATTTTCCCACAGGACAGTATCTATGGCTACACCTTC. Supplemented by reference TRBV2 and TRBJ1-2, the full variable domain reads EPEVTQTPSHQVTQMGQEVILRCVPISNHLYFYWYRQILGQKVEFLVSFYNNEISEKSEIFDDQFSVERPDGSNFTLKIRSTKLEDSAMYFCASIFPQDSIYGYTFGSGTRLTVV.

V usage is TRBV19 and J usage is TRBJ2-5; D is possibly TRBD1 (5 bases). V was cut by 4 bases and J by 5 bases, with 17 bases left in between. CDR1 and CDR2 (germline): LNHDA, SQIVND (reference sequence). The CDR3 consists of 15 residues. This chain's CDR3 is CASSTPLDRAETQYF. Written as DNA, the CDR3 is TGTGCCAGTAGTACACCACTCGACAGAGCGGAGACCCAGTACTTC.

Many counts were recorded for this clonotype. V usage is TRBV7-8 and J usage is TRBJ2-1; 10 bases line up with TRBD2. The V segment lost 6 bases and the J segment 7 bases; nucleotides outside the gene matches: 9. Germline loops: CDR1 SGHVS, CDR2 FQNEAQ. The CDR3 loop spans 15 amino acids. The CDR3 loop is CASSPERGGKNEQFF. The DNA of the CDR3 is TGTGCCAGCAGTCCAGAGCGGGGGGGTAAAAATGAGCAGTTCTTC.

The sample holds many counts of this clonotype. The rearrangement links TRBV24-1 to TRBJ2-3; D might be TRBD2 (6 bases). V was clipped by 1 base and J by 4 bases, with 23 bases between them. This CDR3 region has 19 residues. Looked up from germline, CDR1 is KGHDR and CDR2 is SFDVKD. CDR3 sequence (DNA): TGTGCCACCAGTGATTTCGCGCTACCAACACGGGAGCTGTCAGATACGCAGTATTTT. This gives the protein CATSDFALPTRELSDTQYF.